Sequencing of this T cell receptor beta chain was carried out in a study of T cell repertoires in cytomegalovirus infection. About the study: In public TCR beta signatures, there were indications of both CMV infection and matching HLA type.

Points from the study as a whole: Adding up the frequency of public TCR beta families identified people who carried CMV plus the relevant HLA.

MiXCR, applied by TCRdb to the reads, yields one record per CDR3 protein. This sample has about 310,000 distinct CDR3 sequences; roughly a tenth occur once, and the top ten carry 2% to 3%. This clonotype was seen many times. Its antigen is unidentified. This receptor was obtained from a human donor in good health (CMV status not recorded). Some clones in this sample may be carry-over from other donors' samples. The sample taken for sequencing was PBMCs.

For the CDR3, the DNA is TGTGCCAGCAGCATGACTAGCGTCAGCTCCTACGAGCAGTACGTC. Its protein is CASSMTSVSSYEQYV. The genes are TRBV7-2 and TRBJ2-7, with 8 bases fitting TRBD2. Germline CDR1 is SGHTA and CDR2 is FQGNSA. The V gene end was trimmed by 5 bases and the J gene end by 0 bases; junction bases not matched to a gene: 6. The CDR3 has 15 residues.